These 18 T cell receptor beta chains originate from one sample sequenced in a study of CD4 and CD8 cells across lung adenocarcinoma regions. TCRdb re-called the PCR reads through MiXCR, storing one row per CDR3 protein. The sample contains about 11,000 distinct CDR3 sequences, approximately 58% of which appear only once. The sample was CD8+ T cells from the margin of a lung tumor. The receptors originated from a male donor with lung adenocarcinoma. The CD4 and CD8 labels of this study may be unreliable.

This sequence joins TRBV6-1 and TRBJ2-3, with TRBD1 identical over 8 bases. Germline CDR1 MNHNS, CDR2 SASEGT. This CDR3 contains 15 residues. V shed 5 bases and J 3 bases; nucleotides not matched to a gene: 7. This CDR3 reads CASSPRTGRTDTQYF. The CDR3 DNA reads TGTGCCAGCAGTCCGCGGACAGGGAGGACAGATACGCAGTATTTT.

V gene TRBV3-1 combines with J gene TRBJ2-5, with 8 positions matching TRBD1. TRBJ2-7 explains the end of the DNA better; the J call may be wrong. The germline V gene encodes CDR1 LGHDT and CDR2 YNNKEL (reference sequence). The length of the CDR3 is 14 residues. CDR3 amino acids: CASSQRQGSYEQYF. The CDR3 region has the DNA TGTGCCAGCAGCCAGAGACAGGGGTCCTACGAGCAGTACTTC.

In this sample, this clonotype turned up many times. In DNA form, the CDR3 reads TGTGCCAGCATCGGCGGGTCCATTCAGTACTTC. It specifies CASIGGSIQYF. The chain uses TRBV6-1 and TRBJ2-4; D might be TRBD2 (5 bases). V gave up 7 bases and J gave up 9 bases, with 10 bases separating them. CDR1 and CDR2 from the germline V gene are MNHNS and SASEGT. The CDR3 is 11 amino acids.

This clonotype was observed a single time. At one boundary the junction diverges from the germline segment, which might be a read error. This rearrangement joins TRBV6-1 to TRBJ2-3; D is tentatively TRBD1 or TRBD2 (5 bases each). CDR3 length equals 15 residues. From germline, CDR1 is MNHNS and CDR2 SASEGT. The CDR3 sequence: CASSKVGRAANTQYF. The CDR3 nucleotides read TGTGCCAGCTCCAAGGTGGGACGAGCCGCAAATACTCAGTACTTT.

This clonotype was picked up a small number of times. V and J are TRBV6-1 and TRBJ2-7; the D is unclear. V was trimmed by 4 bases and J by 5 bases, leaving 15 bases between them. In germline, CDR1 is MNHNS, CDR2 SASEGT. The CDR3 sequence is 14 residues long. The CDR3: CASSVLGLGNEQYF. CDR3 DNA sequence: TGTGCCAGCAGTGTCCTGGGCCTGGGGAACGAGCAGTACTTC.

The genes are TRBV20-1 and TRBJ2-1; perhaps TRBD2 as D (6 bases). CDR1 DFQATT and CDR2 SNEGSKA come from the germline V gene (reference sequence). The CDR3 runs to 15 residues. The V end was cut by 0 bases, the J end by 7 bases, with 16 bases between. CDR3 bases: TGCAGTGCTAGAGATCGAGGGCGTGCGGGGAATGAGCAGTTCTTC. It codes for CSARDRGRAGNEQFF.

This rearrangement joins TRBV7-2 to TRBJ2-5; tentative D call: TRBD2 (7 bases). CDR1 is SGHTA and CDR2 is FQGNSA in the germline V gene. The ends were cut back, 7 bases at V and 1 base at J, with 16 bases in the middle. There are 15 residues in the CDR3. The CDR3 loop is CASTLGGVTQETQYF. The DNA for the CDR3 is TGTGCCAGCACCCTAGGGGGGGTAACCCAAGAGACCCAGTACTTC.

Details on this clonotype: One end of the junction does not line up with germline, which may come from a read error. The chain employs TRBV10-2 and TRBJ2-1; 15 bases align to TRBD2. Germline V gene lookup returns CDR1 WSHSY and CDR2 SAAADI. The CDR3 has 12 residues. CDR3 protein: CASRGTSGGPIF. As DNA, the CDR3 is TGCGCCAGCAGAGGGACTAGCGGGGGGCCAATCTTC.

V is TRBV10-2 and J is TRBJ2-3, with 14 bases lining up with TRBD2. Near its end, the DNA agrees better with TRBJ2-7, so the J call may be wrong. Germline CDR1 reads WSHSY; CDR2 reads SAAADI. The CDR3 has 15 amino acids. Here the CDR3 reads CARRLAGGGPDTQYF. CDR3 coding DNA: TGCGCCAGGAGACTAGCGGGAGGGGGCCCAGATACGCAGTACTTC.

The rearrangement joins TRBV4-1 to TRBJ1-2, with a possible D match to TRBD1 (6 bases). The germline gives CDR1 MGHRA, CDR2 YSYEKL. V lost 4 bases and J 7 bases, leaving 10 bases between the germline ends. This CDR3 is built from 12 residues. In DNA, the CDR3 is TGCGCCAGCAGCCCGGAGGGGGGTGGCTACACCTTC. Its protein is CASSPEGGGYTF.

This clonotype is categorized as medium-sized. V gene TRBV10-3 combines with J gene TRBJ2-2; D is undetermined. V lost 6 bases and J lost 4, with 6 bases in between. This CDR3 is 12 amino acids long. The germline CDR1 and CDR2 sequences are ENHRY and SYGVKD. In DNA, the CDR3 is TGTGCCATCAGGGGGTCCACCGGGGAGCTGTTTTTT. Translation gives CAIRGSTGELFF.

This clonotype has ten or more counts. The genes are TRBV27 and TRBJ1-1; 8 bases are shared with TRBD1. The trim removed 5 bases at V and 1 base at J, leaving 3 bases unmatched. Germline loops: CDR1 MNHEY, CDR2 SMNVEV (reference sequence). This CDR3 comprises 14 residues. CDR3 nucleotide sequence: TGTGCCAGCAGTCACAGGGGGGGGAACACTGAAGCTTTCTTT. Protein sequence: CASSHRGGNTEAFF.

On this clonotype: Possible read error: a much larger clone is one base away. The chain combines TRBV6-1 with TRBJ2-4, with 11 bases aligning to TRBD2. The CDR3 length is 15 residues. With 7 bases clipped from V and 13 bases from J, the junction kept 15 bases outside the gene matches. In germline, CDR1 is MNHNS, CDR2 SASEGT. CDR3 residues: CASNIETSGNDEQYF. As DNA, the CDR3 is TGTGCCAGCAACATAGAGACTAGCGGGAACGATGAGCAGTACTTC.

Ten or more counts support this clonotype. The chain combines TRBV6-1 with TRBJ2-3, with TRBD2 identical over 8 bases. The CDR3 covers 16 residues. CDR1 is MNHNS, CDR2 SASEGT, per germline. V lost 6 bases, J lost 2 bases, and 10 bases stayed unmatched. CDR3 in DNA: TGTGCCAGCAGCCACGACGGGGGGGCGGACACAGATACGCAGTATTTT. Translated: CASSHDGGADTDTQYF.

This clonotype was detected many times. This sequence joins TRBV6-1 and TRBJ1-2; 8 positions match TRBD1. V lost 4 bases and J lost 3; bases outside the gene matches: 1. This CDR3 comprises 13 residues. CDR1 and CDR2 (germline): MNHNS, SASEGT. The CDR3 DNA is TGTGCCAGCAGTGTGACAGGGGACTATGGCTACACCTTC. Its translation is CASSVTGDYGYTF.

This clonotype occurred once. A junction end diverges from the germline sequence, so it may reflect a read error. J is TRBJ2-1 and V is TRBV14, with D tentatively TRBD1 (6 bases). CDR1 is SGHDN and CDR2 is FVKESK in the germline V gene. This CDR3 spans 16 amino acids. CDR3 amino acids: CASSQLRGGARDAQFF. In nucleotides, the CDR3 is TGTGCCAGCAGCCAACTCAGGGGTGGGGCCCGAGATGCGCAGTTCTTT. The full variable domain, rest sourced from reference TRBV14 and TRBJ2-1, is EAGVTQFPSHSVIEKGQTVTLRCDPISGHDNLYWYRRVMGKEIKFLLHFVKESKQDESGMPNNRFLAERTGGTYSTLKVQPAELEDSGVYFCASSQLRGGARDAQFFGPGTRLTVL.

The chain links TRBV11-2 to TRBJ2-1; D is possibly TRBD1 (5 bases). The end of the DNA aligns better with TRBJ2-7, so the J call may be wrong. The CDR3 has 14 amino acids. Germline V gene data show CDR1 as SGHAT and CDR2 as FQNNGV. The CDR3 loop is CASSLQGSSYEQYF. The CDR3, as DNA: TGTGCCAGCAGCTTACAGGGAAGCTCCTACGAGCAGTACTTC.

The rearrangement uses TRBV5-3 and TRBJ2-2, with a weak D call TRBD2 (6 bases). TRBV5-3 is an open reading frame, and its role is uncertain. The CDR3 loop spans 16 amino acids. Trimming shortened V by 0 bases and J by 3 bases, and 12 bases separated the two germline ends. The CDR3 bases are TGTGCCAGAAGCTTGGTAACTAGCTTCGACACCGGGGAGCTGTTTTTT. Translated: CARSLVTSFDTGELFF.